These 24 T cell receptor beta chains share one sample of origin, sequenced in a study of radiotherapy plus CTLA-4 blockade in lung cancer. The assay was immunoSEQ multiplex PCR, and TCRdb's table has in-frame clones only and misses some. The sample gives tens of thousands of clones, around 79% of which show up once; about 2.2% is in the top ten. Source: peripheral blood, taken from a patient treated with radiotherapy plus ipilimumab. The receptors originated from a human donor with non-small cell lung cancer whose response to radiotherapy plus ipilimumab could not be evaluated.

The V and J genes are TRBV13 and TRBJ2-3; no reliable D call. Germline lookup yields CDR1 PRHDT and CDR2 FYEKMQ (reference sequence). The ends were cut back, 5 bases at V and 2 bases at J, with 17 bases in the middle. The CDR3 covers 16 residues. The CDR3 sequence is CASSPLSRRVTDTQYF. The DNA of the CDR3 is TGTGCCAGCAGCCCACTCTCTCGTCGGGTCACAGATACGCAGTATTTT.

V gene TRBV6-5 combines with J gene TRBJ2-2; TRBD2 matches at 8 bases. The CDR3 runs to 14 residues. V shed 8 bases and J 6 bases; nucleotides not matched to a gene: 8. CDR1 is MNHEY and CDR2 is SVGAGI in the germline V gene. The CDR3 DNA follows: TGTGCCAGCGTCGGGGGGGGCAGGGCCGGGGAGCTGTTTTTT. It yields the protein CASVGGGRAGELFF.

The chain recombines TRBV7-3 with TRBJ1-3; D is possibly TRBD1 (6 bases). V was trimmed by 5 bases and J by 1 base, leaving 9 bases between them. Germline values: CDR1 SGHTA, CDR2 FQGTGA. The CDR3 loop spans 14 amino acids. CDR3 nucleotides: TGTGCCAGCAGCCGGACAGCGTCTGGAAACACCATATATTTT. Its protein product is CASSRTASGNTIYF.

Here the CDR3 DNA reads TGTGCCAGCAGCCGTCTGGGGAGTCGGAATGAGCAGTTCTTC. It specifies CASSRLGSRNEQFF. The chain recombines TRBV6-5 with TRBJ2-1; D is perhaps TRBD2 (5 bases). The CDR3 sequence is 14 residues long. The V end was cut by 6 bases, the J end by 7 bases, with 16 bases between. CDR1 and CDR2 from the germline V gene are MNHEY and SVGAGI.

The chain is built from TRBV7-9 and TRBJ1-1; D unclear. There are 12 residues in the CDR3. The germline V gene has CDR1 SEHNR and CDR2 FQNEAQ (reference sequence). V lost 5 bases and J 4 bases, leaving 8 bases between the germline ends. The CDR3 DNA is TGTGCCAGCAGCCCCCGAGGCACTGAAGCTTTCTTT. Encoded protein: CASSPRGTEAFF.

The rearrangement links TRBV7-9 to TRBJ2-1, with 10 bases identical to TRBD1. This CDR3 spans 15 amino acids. V gave up 5 bases and J gave up 7 bases; unmatched junction bases: 8. The V gene's germline CDR1 is SEHNR and CDR2 FQNEAQ (reference sequence). DNA of the CDR3: TGTGCCAGCAGCCCGTGGGGACAGGGGATGAATGAGCAGTTCTTC. It encodes CASSPWGQGMNEQFF.

The chain couples TRBV9 to TRBJ2-1; D might be TRBD2 (6 bases). In germline, CDR1 is SGDLS, CDR2 YYNGEE. V was cut by 4 bases and J by 3 bases, with 23 bases left in between. This CDR3 region has 18 residues. CDR3 nucleotide sequence: TGTGCCAGCAGCACGAACTACATGGAGGGATCCCACTACAATGAGCAGTTCTTC. This encodes CASSTNYMEGSHYNEQFF.

The chain combines TRBV27 with TRBJ2-1; 9 bases align to TRBD2. The CDR3 extends over 17 amino acids. J was trimmed by 9 bases and V by 8 bases; bases with no gene match: 20. Per the germline V gene, CDR1 is MNHEY and CDR2 is SMNVEV (reference sequence). The CDR3 loop reads CASGRSDGPGLAGEQFF. In DNA, the CDR3 is TGTGCCAGCGGGAGATCCGACGGACCGGGACTAGCCGGTGAGCAGTTCTTC.

The rearrangement links TRBV4-3 to TRBJ2-1, with D maybe TRBD2 (5 bases). The CDR3 spans 14 residues. The V end lost 1 base, the J end lost 7 bases, and 11 bases lay between the germline ends. The germline V gene encodes CDR1 LGHNA and CDR2 YSLEER. In nucleotides, the CDR3 is TGCGCCAGCAGCCAAGCACTAGTTGGTAATGAGCAGTTCTTC. Residues: CASSQALVGNEQFF.

The V call is TRBV18, the J call TRBJ2-3; tentatively, D is TRBD2 (5 bases). The germline V and J ends were trimmed by 4 bases and 4 bases, with 27 bases remaining between them. The CDR3 is 19 residues long. Germline assignment: CDR1 KGHSH and CDR2 LQKENI. In nucleotides, the CDR3 is TGTGCCAGCTCACGACGGCCGGTTCCCGTGGAGGCTGGGGCAGATACGCAGTATTTT. Its translation: CASSRRPVPVEAGADTQYF. Full variable domain (outside the CDR3, taken from reference TRBV18 and TRBJ2-3): NAGVMQNPRHLVRRRGQEARLRCSPMKGHSHVYWYRQLPEEGLKFMVYLQKENIIDESGMPKERFSAEFPKEGPSILRIQQVVRGDSAAYFCASSRRPVPVEAGADTQYFGPGTRLTVL.

The rearrangement joins TRBV7-8 to TRBJ1-2, with D uncertain. This CDR3 spans 15 amino acids. V was trimmed by 0 bases and J by 4 bases, leaving 12 bases between them. Germline lookup yields CDR1 SGHVS and CDR2 FQNEAQ. This CDR3 reads CASSLAGVSSYGYTF. In DNA form, the CDR3 reads TGTGCCAGCAGCTTAGCCGGGGTTAGTAGCTATGGCTACACCTTC.

The chain carries TRBV25-1 and TRBJ1-1; D gene ambiguous. The V end was cut by 6 bases, the J end by 1 base, with 9 bases between. Germline assignment: CDR1 MGHDK and CDR2 SYGVNS. This CDR3 spans 13 amino acids. The CDR3 protein is CASSPTPNTEAFF. CDR3 in DNA: TGTGCCAGCAGCCCGACACCGAACACTGAAGCTTTCTTT.

The chain carries TRBV2 and TRBJ1-6; 9 nucleotides line up with TRBD1. Germline trimming cut 6 bases from V and 7 bases from J; bases unmatched to any gene: 4. This CDR3 is 14 amino acids long. Germline V CDR1 and CDR2: SNHLY, FYNNEI. The CDR3 bases are TGTGCCAGCAGGGGGGACAGGGCGAATTCACCCCTCCACTTT. Translated, it gives CASRGDRANSPLHF.

The chain carries TRBV6-6 and TRBJ1-2; tentative D call: TRBD1 (5 bases). Trimming stripped 0 bases from V and 4 bases from J, with 9 bases between. The CDR3 is 14 amino acids. Germline assignment: CDR1 MNHNY and CDR2 SVGAGI (reference sequence). The DNA of the CDR3 is TGTGCCAGCAGTTACTCGGTGACAGCCTATGGCTACACCTTC. Translating gives CASSYSVTAYGYTF.

This rearrangement joins TRBV9 to TRBJ1-1, with a weak D call TRBD1 (6 bases). In germline, CDR1 is SGDLS, CDR2 YYNGEE. This CDR3 has 15 amino acids. The V end lost 3 bases, the J end lost 0 bases, and 12 bases lay between the germline ends. The CDR3 protein is CASSADRFMNTEAFF. CDR3 DNA sequence: TGTGCCAGCAGCGCAGACAGGTTTATGAACACTGAAGCTTTCTTT.

This clone came up once. The V and J genes are TRBV5-1 and TRBJ2-5; D might be TRBD2 (6 bases). The CDR3 extends over 12 amino acids. The V end lost 5 bases, the J end lost 5 bases, and 10 bases lay between the germline ends. Germline CDR1 is SGHRS and CDR2 is YFSETQ. CDR3: CASRLGGETQYF. DNA of the CDR3: TGCGCCAGCAGACTTGGGGGGGAGACCCAGTACTTC.

The V gene is TRBV5-6, the J gene TRBJ2-1, with 10 bases identical to TRBD2. Germline values: CDR1 SGHDT, CDR2 YYEEEE. Losses at the gene ends were 0 bases for V and 5 bases for J; bases not matched to a gene: 2. The CDR3 runs to 15 residues. In nucleotides, the CDR3 is TGTGCCAGCAGCTTGGTTACTAGCGGGGACAATGAGCAGTTCTTC. This translates into CASSLVTSGDNEQFF. Using reference TRBV5-6 and TRBJ2-1 for the parts outside the CDR3, the full variable domain is DAGVTQSPTHLIKTRGQQVTLRCSPKSGHDTVSWYQQALGQGPQFIFQYYEEEERQRGNFPDRFSGHQFPNYSSELNVNALLLGDSALYLCASSLVTSGDNEQFFGPGTRLTVL.

This clone was found once. The J gene is TRBJ2-7, the V gene TRBV9; a weak D match, TRBD1 (6 bases). The CDR3 is 14 residues long. Germline CDR1 SGDLS, CDR2 YYNGEE. The V end was cut by 0 bases, the J end by 6 bases, with 13 bases between. CDR3 bases: TGTGCCAGCAGCGTAGAGGACAGTTGGGGCGAGCAGTACTTC. This translates into CASSVEDSWGEQYF.

The V and J genes are TRBV5-1 and TRBJ2-7, with 10 bases matching TRBD2. The CDR3 spans 17 residues. With 6 bases clipped from V and 5 bases from J, the junction kept 17 bases outside the gene matches. CDR1 is SGHRS and CDR2 is YFSETQ in the germline V gene. This CDR3 is CASTLIPGTSVLHEQYF. The CDR3, as DNA: TGCGCCAGCACCCTAATACCCGGGACTAGCGTCCTTCACGAGCAGTACTTC.

On this clone itself: One end of the junction is discordant with germline, which a read error may explain. The chain recombines TRBV2 with TRBJ1-4; 7 nucleotides align to TRBD1. The CDR3 has 12 residues. The germline V gene encodes CDR1 SNHLY and CDR2 FYNNEI. The CDR3 protein is CAGRDRDEKLFF. The CDR3 nucleotides are TGTGCCGGCAGGGACAGAGATGAAAAACTGTTTTTT.

The chain couples TRBV4-2 to TRBJ1-2, with a possible D match to TRBD1 (5 bases). CDR1 is LGHNA and CDR2 is YNFKEQ in the germline V gene. The V end was cut by 1 base, the J end by 2 bases, with 14 bases between. This CDR3 region has 16 residues. The CDR3 DNA is TGTGCCAGCAGCCAAGGAGTTCGGCAGGGAAACTATGGCTACACCTTC. Protein product: CASSQGVRQGNYGYTF.

The chain uses TRBV5-1 and TRBJ2-5; D is unresolved. The V end lost 5 bases, the J end lost 1 base, and 15 bases lay between the germline ends. The CDR3 loop spans 15 amino acids. CDR1 is SGHRS and CDR2 is YFSETQ in the germline V gene. The CDR3 loop is CASSPRRTTQETQYF. The CDR3, as DNA: TGCGCCAGCAGTCCAAGGAGAACTACCCAAGAGACCCAGTACTTC.

The CDR3 DNA is TGTGCCAGCAGCTTAGCACTTGTAGGGACAACCTCCTACGAGCAGTACTTC. This translates into CASSLALVGTTSYEQYF. The gene calls are TRBV7-2 and TRBJ2-7; TRBD1 might be the D (6 bases). Germline lookup yields CDR1 SGHTA and CDR2 FQGNSA. Between the trimmed V and J ends, which lost 0 bases and 0 bases, there was a span of 15 bases. The CDR3 totals 17 residues.

The chain carries TRBV9 and TRBJ2-5; no firm D call. Germline V gives CDR1 SGDLS, CDR2 YYNGEE. The CDR3 consists of 12 residues. The V and J ends lost 3 bases and 1 base respectively, with 4 bases between them. CDR3 coding DNA: TGTGCCAGCAGCGCTTCCCAAGAGACCCAGTACTTC. Protein: CASSASQETQYF.